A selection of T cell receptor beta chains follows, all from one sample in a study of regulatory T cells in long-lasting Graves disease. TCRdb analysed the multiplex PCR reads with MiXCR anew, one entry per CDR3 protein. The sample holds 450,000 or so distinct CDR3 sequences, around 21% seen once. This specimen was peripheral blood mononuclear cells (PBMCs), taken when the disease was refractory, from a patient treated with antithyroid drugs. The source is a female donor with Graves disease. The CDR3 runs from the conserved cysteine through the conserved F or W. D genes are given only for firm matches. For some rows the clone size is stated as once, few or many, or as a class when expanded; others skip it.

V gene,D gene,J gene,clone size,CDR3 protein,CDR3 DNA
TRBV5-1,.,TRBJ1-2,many,CASSRSGEVYGYTF,TGCGCCAGCAGCCGATCAGGGGAGGTCTATGGCTACACCTTC
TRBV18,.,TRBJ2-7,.,CASSTPQQGYEQYF,TGTGCCAGCTCAACACCCCAACAGGGCTACGAGCAGTACTTC
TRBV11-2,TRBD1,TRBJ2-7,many,CASSLTGGTYEQYF,TGTGCCAGCAGCTTGACAGGGGGTACCTACGAGCAGTACTTC
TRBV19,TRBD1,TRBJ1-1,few,CASSKRDRDPEAFF,TGTGCCAGTAGTAAGCGGGACAGGGACCCTGAAGCTTTCTTT
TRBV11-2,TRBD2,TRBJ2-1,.,CASSLTSGSNNEQFF,TGTGCCAGCAGCTTAACTAGCGGGAGCAACAATGAGCAGTTCTTC
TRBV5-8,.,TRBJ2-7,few,CASSLEIRDGGAYEQYF,TGTGCCAGCAGCTTGGAAATCAGGGATGGCGGGGCCTACGAGCAGTACTTC
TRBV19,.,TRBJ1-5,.,CASSRTARVSQPQHF,TGTGCCAGTAGTAGGACAGCCCGGGTGAGTCAGCCCCAGCATTTT
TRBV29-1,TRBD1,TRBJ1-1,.,CSASWGQGARTEAFF,TGCAGCGCGTCTTGGGGACAGGGGGCGCGCACTGAAGCTTTCTTT
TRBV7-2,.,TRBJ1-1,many,CASSSPQGSEAFF,TGTGCCAGCAGCTCGCCCCAGGGTTCTGAAGCTTTCTTT
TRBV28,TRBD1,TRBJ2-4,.,CASSSQYRGPAFNENIQYF,TGTGCCAGCAGTTCCCAATACAGGGGACCCGCCTTTAATGAAAACATTCAGTACTTC
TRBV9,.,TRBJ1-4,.,CASSVGGSHIEKLFF,TGTGCCAGCAGCGTAGGGGGATCGCATATTGAAAAACTGTTTTTT
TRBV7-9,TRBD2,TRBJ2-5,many,CASSLEAGGETQYF,TGTGCCAGCAGCTTAGAAGCGGGAGGCGAGACCCAGTACTTC
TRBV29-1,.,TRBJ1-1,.,CSVESATIGAFF,TGCAGCGTTGAATCAGCGACAATTGGAGCTTTCTTT
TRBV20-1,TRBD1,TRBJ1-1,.,CSAHRGNTEAFF,TGCAGTGCTCACAGGGGGAACACTGAAGCTTTCTTT
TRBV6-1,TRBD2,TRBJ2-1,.,CASRGTSGTNEQFF,TGTGCCAGCAGAGGGACTAGCGGGACTAATGAGCAGTTCTTC
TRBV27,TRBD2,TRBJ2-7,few,CASTERAGGSEQYF,TGTGCCAGCACCGAGCGAGCGGGAGGTTCCGAGCAGTACTTC
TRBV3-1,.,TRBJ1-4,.,CASSPGPQGSEKLFF,TGTGCCAGCAGCCCCGGGCCCCAGGGCAGTGAAAAACTGTTTTTT
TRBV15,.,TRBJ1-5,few,CGYEVSQPQHF,TGTGGCTACGAGGTGAGTCAGCCCCAGCATTTT
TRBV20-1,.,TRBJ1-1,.,CSVYRGGTEAFF,TGCAGTGTTTACCGGGGGGGCACTGAAGCTTTCTTT
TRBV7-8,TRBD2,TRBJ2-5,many,CASSLDRGRAVETQYF,TGTGCCAGCAGCTTAGATCGCGGGAGGGCCGTGGAGACCCAGTACTTC
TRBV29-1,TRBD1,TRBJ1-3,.,CSVTIGQGSAGNTIYF,TGCAGCGTCACCATAGGACAGGGAAGTGCGGGAAACACCATATATTTT
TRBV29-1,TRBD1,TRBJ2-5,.,CSVEEGTGRQETQYF,TGCAGCGTTGAAGAGGGGACAGGGAGGCAAGAGACCCAGTACTTC
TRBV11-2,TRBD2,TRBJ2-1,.,CASRPLAGGQGEQFF,TGTGCCAGCAGGCCACTAGCGGGAGGGCAAGGTGAGCAGTTCTTC
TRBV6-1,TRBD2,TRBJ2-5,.,CASSRDNSGREETQYF,TGTGCCAGCAGCCGCGACAATAGCGGGAGGGAAGAGACCCAGTACTTC
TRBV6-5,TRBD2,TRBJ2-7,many,CASSFPTSGYSYEQYF,TGTGCCAGCAGTTTCCCGACTAGCGGTTACTCCTACGAGCAGTACTTC
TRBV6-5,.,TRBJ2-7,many,CASSYSRVLSYEQYF,TGTGCCAGCAGTTACTCGCGGGTACTTTCCTACGAGCAGTACTTC
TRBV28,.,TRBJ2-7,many,CASSLSARGRGVYEQYF,TGTGCCAGCAGTTTATCTGCCCGGGGGCGTGGGGTCTACGAGCAGTACTTC
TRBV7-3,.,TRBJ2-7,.,CASSSSAIRGNYEQYF,TGTGCCAGCAGCTCCTCCGCCATTCGCGGGAACTACGAGCAGTACTTC
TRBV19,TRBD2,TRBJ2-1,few,CASSTLLAGVSYNEQFF,TGTGCCAGTAGTACCCTACTAGCGGGAGTCTCCTACAATGAGCAGTTCTTC
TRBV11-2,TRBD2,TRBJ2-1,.,CASSPGTSGRGPEQFF,TGTGCCAGCAGCCCCGGGACTAGCGGGAGAGGCCCTGAGCAGTTCTTC
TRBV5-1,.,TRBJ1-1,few,CASSFRQGAEAFF,TGCGCCAGCAGCTTCAGGCAGGGCGCTGAAGCTTTCTTT
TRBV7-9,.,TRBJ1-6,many,CASSRETSPLHF,TGTGCCAGCAGCCGGGAAACATCACCCCTCCACTTT
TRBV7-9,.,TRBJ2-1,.,CASSSTADSSYNEQFF,TGTGCCAGCAGCTCTACAGCGGATAGCTCCTACAATGAGCAGTTCTTC
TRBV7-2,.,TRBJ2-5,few,CASSLTGLIETQYF,TGTGCCAGCAGCTTAACTGGGCTCATAGAGACCCAGTACTTC
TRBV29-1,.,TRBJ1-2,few,CSVALDYGYTF,TGCAGCGTTGCCCTAGACTATGGCTACACCTTC
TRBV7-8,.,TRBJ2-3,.,CASSLARLTDTQYF,TGTGCCAGCAGCCTCGCCAGGCTCACAGATACGCAGTATTTT
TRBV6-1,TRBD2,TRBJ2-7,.,CASSEELAGATEQYF,TGTGCCAGCAGTGAAGAACTAGCGGGAGCAACCGAGCAGTACTTC
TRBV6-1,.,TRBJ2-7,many,CASSDSNEQYF,TGTGCCAGCAGTGACTCCAACGAGCAGTACTTC
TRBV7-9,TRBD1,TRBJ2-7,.,CASSLNRGTDEQYF,TGTGCCAGCAGCTTGAACAGGGGCACCGACGAGCAGTACTTC
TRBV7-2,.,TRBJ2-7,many,CASSWVGSSSYEQYF,TGTGCCAGCAGCTGGGTGGGTTCCTCCTCCTACGAGCAGTACTTC
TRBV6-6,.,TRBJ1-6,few,CASSYSRFGSAKYNSPLHF,TGTGCCAGCAGTTACTCGAGGTTTGGATCAGCCAAATATAATTCACCCCTCCACTTT
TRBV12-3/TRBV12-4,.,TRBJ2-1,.,CASSLPGDAYNEQFF,TGTGCCAGCAGTTTACCGGGGGACGCCTACAATGAGCAGTTCTTC
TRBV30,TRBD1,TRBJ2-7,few,CAQGQGGEQYF,TGTGCCCAAGGACAGGGTGGTGAGCAGTACTTC
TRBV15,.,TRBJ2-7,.,CATSRDMVGGQYSYEQYF,TGTGCCACCAGCAGAGATATGGTGGGAGGCCAGTACTCCTACGAGCAGTACTTC
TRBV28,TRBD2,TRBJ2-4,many,CASSSLAGGPVRDIQYF,TGTGCCAGCAGTTCGCTAGCGGGAGGGCCGGTTAGGGACATTCAGTACTTC
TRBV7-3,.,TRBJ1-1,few,CASSLNGGLGTEAFF,TGTGCCAGCAGCTTAAACGGGGGGCTTGGCACTGAAGCTTTCTTT
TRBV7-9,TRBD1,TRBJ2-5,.,CASSLKTGGKETQYF,TGTGCCAGCAGCTTAAAGACAGGGGGAAAAGAGACCCAGTACTTC
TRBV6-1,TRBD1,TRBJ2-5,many,CASSHRDRQETQYF,TGTGCCAGCAGTCACCGGGACAGACAAGAGACCCAGTACTTC
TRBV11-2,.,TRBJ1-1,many,CASSSRGRNTEAFF,TGTGCCAGCAGTTCTCGGGGGCGAAACACTGAAGCTTTCTTT
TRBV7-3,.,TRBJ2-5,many,CASSLFESETQYF,TGTGCCAGCAGCTTATTTGAGAGCGAGACCCAGTACTTC
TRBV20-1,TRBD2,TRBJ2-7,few,CSARGTGGEEQYF,TGCAGTGCTAGAGGTACGGGAGGGGAAGAGCAGTACTTC
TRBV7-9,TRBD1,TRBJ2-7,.,CASSFYRDRVQSF,TGTGCCAGCAGCTTCTACCGGGACAGAGTTCAGTCCTTC
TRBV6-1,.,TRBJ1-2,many,CASSEGRRGYTF,TGTGCCAGCAGTGAAGGGCGTCGTGGCTACACCTTC
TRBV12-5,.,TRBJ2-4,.,CASGIPGLPKGVKNIQYF,TGTGCTAGTGGTATCCCGGGACTCCCCAAGGGAGTCAAAAACATTCAGTACTTC
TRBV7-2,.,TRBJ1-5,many,CASSLVAGEGNQPQHF,TGTGCCAGCAGCTTAGTAGCCGGAGAAGGAAATCAGCCCCAGCATTTT
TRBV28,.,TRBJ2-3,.,CASDPGASRRTDTQYF,TGTGCCAGCGACCCGGGGGCTAGCCGCCGCACAGATACGCAGTATTTT
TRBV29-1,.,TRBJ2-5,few,CSVEKGAQETQYF,TGCAGCGTTGAAAAGGGAGCTCAAGAGACCCAGTACTTC
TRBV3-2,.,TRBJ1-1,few,CASSQPRQGAFTTEAFF,TGTGCCAGCAGCCAACCTCGACAGGGGGCTTTTACCACTGAAGCTTTCTTT